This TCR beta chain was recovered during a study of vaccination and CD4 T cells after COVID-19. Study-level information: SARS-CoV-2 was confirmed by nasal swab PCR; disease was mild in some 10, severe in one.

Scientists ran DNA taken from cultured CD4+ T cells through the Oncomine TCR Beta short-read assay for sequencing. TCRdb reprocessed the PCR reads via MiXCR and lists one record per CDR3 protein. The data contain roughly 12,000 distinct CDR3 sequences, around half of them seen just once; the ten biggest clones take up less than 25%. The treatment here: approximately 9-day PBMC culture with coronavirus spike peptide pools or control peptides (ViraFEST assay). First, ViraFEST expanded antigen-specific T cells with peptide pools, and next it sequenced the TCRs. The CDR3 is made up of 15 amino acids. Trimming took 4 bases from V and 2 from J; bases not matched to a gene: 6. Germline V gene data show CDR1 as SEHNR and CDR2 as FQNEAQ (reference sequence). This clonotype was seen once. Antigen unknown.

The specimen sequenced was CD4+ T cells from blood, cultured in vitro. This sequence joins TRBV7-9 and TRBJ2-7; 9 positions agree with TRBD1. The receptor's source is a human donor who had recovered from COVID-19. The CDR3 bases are TGTGCCAGCAGCTCCCCGGGACAGGGAACCTACGAGCAGTACTTC. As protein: CASSSPGQGTYEQYF.